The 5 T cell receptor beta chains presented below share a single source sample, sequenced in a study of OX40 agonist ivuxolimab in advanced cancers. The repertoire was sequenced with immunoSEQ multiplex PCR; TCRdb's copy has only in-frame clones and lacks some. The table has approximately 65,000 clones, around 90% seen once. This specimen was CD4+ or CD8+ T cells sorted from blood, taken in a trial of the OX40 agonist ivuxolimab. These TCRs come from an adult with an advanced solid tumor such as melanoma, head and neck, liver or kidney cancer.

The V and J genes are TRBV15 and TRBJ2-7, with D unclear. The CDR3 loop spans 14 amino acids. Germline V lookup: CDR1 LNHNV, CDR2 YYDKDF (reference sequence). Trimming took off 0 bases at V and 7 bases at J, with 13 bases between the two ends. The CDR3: CATSRDQHSEEQYF. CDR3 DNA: TGTGCCACCAGCAGAGATCAACACAGTGAAGAGCAGTACTTC. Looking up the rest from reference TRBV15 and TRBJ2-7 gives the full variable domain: DAMVIQNPRYQVTQFGKPVTLSCSQTLNHNVMYWYQQKSSQAPKLLFHYYDKDFNNEADTPDNFQSRRPNTSFCFLDIRSPGLGDTAMYLCATSRDQHSEEQYFGPGTRLTVT.

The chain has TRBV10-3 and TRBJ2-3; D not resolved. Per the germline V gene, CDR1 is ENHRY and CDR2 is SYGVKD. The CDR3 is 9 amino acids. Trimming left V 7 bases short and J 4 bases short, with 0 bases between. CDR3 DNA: TGTGCCATCACAGATACGCAGTATTTT. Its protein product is CAITDTQYF.

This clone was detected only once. The CDR3 here is CASSLDLLAGDPSTDTQYF. CDR3 nucleotide sequence: TGTGCCAGCAGCTTAGATTTACTAGCGGGAGATCCTAGCACAGATACGCAGTATTTT. V gene TRBV11-2 combines with J gene TRBJ2-3; 11 nucleotides line up with TRBD2. The CDR3 contains 19 residues. The V gene end was trimmed by 0 bases and the J gene end by 0 bases; junction bases not matched to a gene: 8. Per germline, CDR1 SGHAT and CDR2 FQNNGV.

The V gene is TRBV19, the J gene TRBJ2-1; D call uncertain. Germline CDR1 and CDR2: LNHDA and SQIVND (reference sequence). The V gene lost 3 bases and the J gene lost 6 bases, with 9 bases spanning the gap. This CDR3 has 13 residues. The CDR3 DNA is TGTGCCAGTAGTATTGGGTTTGCCAATGAGCAGTTCTTC. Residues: CASSIGFANEQFF.

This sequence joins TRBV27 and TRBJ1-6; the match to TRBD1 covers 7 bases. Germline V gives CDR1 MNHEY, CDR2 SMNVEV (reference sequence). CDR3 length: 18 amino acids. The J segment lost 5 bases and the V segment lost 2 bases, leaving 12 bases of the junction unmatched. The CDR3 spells CASSLLRRQGWDNSPLHF. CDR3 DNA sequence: TGTGCCAGCAGTTTACTCCGCAGACAGGGATGGGATAATTCACCCCTCCACTTT.